This note documents a single T cell receptor beta chain sequence. The source of the sample is a study of cytomegalovirus exposure and HLA in healthy donors. A roughly 120-subject validation cohort, separate from the roughly 670-subject first cohort, supplied the donors. This table comes from immunoSEQ multiplex PCR, and its TCRdb copy is limited to in-frame clones, with some not included. The table shows about 64,000 clones, with around 89% occurring only once. This TCR derives from a woman younger than 30 in good health and CMV-seronegative. Sample: PBMCs.

The CDR3 here is CAISGTGVQSQHF. Written as DNA, the CDR3 is TGTGCCATCAGCGGGACAGGGGTGCAGTCCCAGCATTTT. The chain employs TRBV10-3 and TRBJ1-5; 10 nucleotides align to TRBD1. The CDR3 runs 13 residues. V lost 6 bases, J lost 11 bases, and 7 bases stayed unmatched. The germline CDR1 and CDR2 sequences are ENHRY and SYGVKD.